Listed below are T cell receptor beta chains from one sample, sequenced in a study of T cell clonotyping in hematopoietic cell transplantation. Profiling relied on immunoSEQ multiplex PCR, and the TCRdb table lists in-frame clones only, not all of them. The profile covers approximately 7,000 clones, with around 35% appearing a single time and around 20% taken by the ten largest. The sequencing used peripheral blood mononuclear cells, collected 30 days after allogeneic stem cell transplant. These receptors all come from a female patient aged 60 to 70 who had an allogeneic stem cell transplant, so the T cells may come from the graft donor. Some clones in this sample may be carry-over from other donors' samples. Each CDR3 is given with its conserved first and last residue. The D gene is left open where the match is weak. Size is omitted from some rows. Given values are once, few, many or a class for expanded clones.

v_call	d_call	clone_size	j_call	cdr3_aa	cdr3_nt
TRBV30	-	-	TRBJ1-2	CAWSQGAYGYTF	TGTGCCTGGAGCCAGGGCGCCTATGGCTACACCTTC
TRBV25-1	TRBD1	-	TRBJ1-2	CASSEFQGVSPDGYTF	TGTGCCAGCAGTGAATTCCAGGGGGTCAGTCCGGATGGCTACACCTTC
TRBV25-1	-	few	TRBJ2-7	CASSEGGRGIPYEQYF	TGTGCCAGCAGTGAGGGGGGACGAGGAATCCCCTACGAGCAGTACTTC
TRBV19	TRBD1	large	TRBJ2-7	CASSIDFQGAQYF	TGTGCCAGTAGTATAGATTTCCAGGGGGCGCAGTACTTC
TRBV30	-	-	TRBJ1-2	CACRNYGYTF	TGTGCCTGTCGGAACTATGGCTACACCTTC
TRBV7-2	-	few	TRBJ2-7	CASRGRNYYEQYF	TGTGCCAGTCGCGGTAGGAACTACTACGAGCAGTACTTC
TRBV30	-	-	TRBJ2-5	CAWRATGQETQYF	TGTGCCTGGAGGGCCACCGGCCAAGAGACCCAGTACTTC
TRBV6-5	-	few	TRBJ1-1	CASSPQGSEAFF	TGTGCCAGCAGCCCACAAGGGTCGGAAGCTTTCTTT
TRBV7-6	-	few	TRBJ2-7	CASSLGQNSYEQYF	TGTGCCAGCAGCTTAGGGCAGAACTCCTACGAGCAGTACTTC
TRBV4-1	-	-	TRBJ1-3	CASSQDRGTGNTIYF	TGCGCCAGCAGCCAAGATCGGGGTACGGGAAACACCATATATTTT
TRBV29-1	-	few	TRBJ1-1	CSVSTANTEAFF	TGCAGCGTGTCGACCGCGAACACTGAAGCTTTCTTT
TRBV6-5	TRBD1	-	TRBJ2-5	CASSDRGRETQYF	TGTGCCAGCAGCGACAGGGGACGGGAGACCCAGTACTTC
TRBV6-5	-	few	TRBJ2-6	CASSSSGANVLTF	TGTGCCAGCAGTTCGTCTGGGGCCAACGTCCTGACTTTC
TRBV28	-	-	TRBJ1-6	CATMGAGVESPLHF	TGTGCGACGATGGGGGCAGGGGTAGAGTCACCCCTCCACTTT
TRBV30	-	few	TRBJ1-2	CAWSDGGNYGYTF	TGTGCCTGGAGTGATGGGGGGAACTATGGCTACACCTTC
TRBV7-7	-	few	TRBJ2-7	CASSLDPGYEQYF	TGTGCTAGCAGCTTAGACCCGGGCTACGAGCAGTACTTC
TRBV7-2	-	-	TRBJ1-4	CASRRGLSEKLFF	TGTGCCAGCAGAAGAGGCCTGTCGGAAAAACTGTTTTTT
TRBV29-1	-	-	TRBJ2-7	CSVGDAGPQYF	TGCAGCGTTGGGGACGCTGGGCCGCAGTACTTC
TRBV30	-	-	TRBJ1-6	CAWGRGGDSPLHF	TGTGCCTGGGGCAGGGGTGGAGATTCACCCCTCCACTTT
TRBV14	-	few	TRBJ1-6	CASSQVSGSYPLHF	TGTGCCAGCAGCCAAGTTTCGGGGTCTTACCCCCTCCACTTT
TRBV2	-	few	TRBJ2-1	CASESSYNEQFF	TGTGCCAGCGAGTCTTCCTACAATGAGCAGTTCTTC
TRBV27	-	-	TRBJ1-5	CASSLWDQGPQHF	TGTGCCAGCAGTTTATGGGATCAAGGGCCCCAGCATTTT
TRBV30	-	-	TRBJ2-3	CAWSMGRDTDTQYF	TGTGCCTGGAGTATGGGACGGGACACAGATACGCAGTATTTT
TRBV30	TRBD1	-	TRBJ1-2	CAWTRTGGDYGYTF	TGTGCCTGGACCCGGACAGGGGGCGACTATGGCTACACCTTC
TRBV14	TRBD1	few	TRBJ2-7	CASSPRRDRGTHEQYF	TGTGCCAGCAGCCCCAGACGGGACAGGGGTACTCACGAGCAGTACTTC
TRBV4-1	-	few	TRBJ2-7	CPSSEGWTYEQYF	TGCCCCAGTAGCGAAGGGTGGACCTACGAGCAGTACTTC
TRBV5-1	-	few	TRBJ2-7	CASSLGWDFGYEQYF	TGCGCCAGCAGCTTGGGGTGGGACTTCGGGTACGAGCAGTACTTC
TRBV4-1	TRBD1	-	TRBJ1-4	CASSRPGGQESEKLFF	TGCGCCAGCAGCCGCCCGGGGGGACAGGAGAGTGAAAAACTGTTTTTT
TRBV30	TRBD2	-	TRBJ2-5	CAWSATGEVAGGPWETQYF	TGTGCCTGGAGCGCTACAGGGGAAGTAGCGGGAGGGCCATGGGAGACCCAGTACTTC
TRBV9	-	-	TRBJ2-3	CASSEGWGRTDTQYF	TGTGCCAGCAGCGAGGGGTGGGGTAGGACAGATACGCAGTATTTT
TRBV28	-	few	TRBJ2-3	CASSSRTGGTDTQYF	TGTGCCAGCAGTTCCCGGACTGGAGGGACAGATACGCAGTATTTT
TRBV7-2	-	-	TRBJ2-7	CASSLDGFEQYF	TGTGCCAGCAGCTTAGATGGCTTTGAGCAGTACTTC
TRBV30	-	few	TRBJ2-5	CAWSVRGMSGQYF	TGTGCCTGGAGTGTACGGGGAATGTCTGGCCAGTACTTC
TRBV6-5	-	few	TRBJ2-7	CASSYKRVLRNEQYF	TGTGCCAGCAGTTACAAAAGGGTTCTTAGGAACGAGCAGTACTTC
TRBV27	-	-	TRBJ1-6	CASSSGMDESPLHF	TGTGCCAGCAGTTCGGGTATGGATGAATCACCCCTCCACTTT
TRBV27	-	few	TRBJ1-1	CASSLREGTEAFF	TGTGCCAGCAGTTTAAGGGAGGGCACTGAAGCTTTCTTT
TRBV25-1	TRBD2	-	TRBJ2-5	CASSETSGRASETQYF	TGTGCCAGCAGTGAGACTAGCGGGAGGGCCTCCGAGACCCAGTACTTC
TRBV29-1	-	few	TRBJ2-7	CSVEVGTYEQYF	TGCAGCGTTGAAGTCGGAACCTACGAGCAGTACTTC
TRBV6-5	TRBD1	-	TRBJ1-4	CASSYGNRGELFF	TGTGCCAGCAGTTACGGAAACAGGGGGGAACTGTTTTTT
TRBV7-9	-	-	TRBJ1-4	CASSLGTGQLNEKLFF	TGTGCCAGCAGCTTAGGAACTGGGCAGCTTAATGAAAAACTGTTTTTT
TRBV25-1	-	-	TRBJ2-2	CASSERGRDTGELFF	TGTGCCAGCAGTGAGCGGGGTAGGGACACCGGGGAGCTGTTTTTT
TRBV25-1	-	-	TRBJ2-6	CASSAAGLFGANVLTF	TGTGCCAGCAGTGCGGCAGGATTGTTTGGGGCCAACGTCCTGACTTTC
TRBV30	-	-	TRBJ1-6	CAWSFRSPNSPLHF	TGTGCCTGGAGCTTTCGGAGCCCTAATTCACCCCTCCACTTT
TRBV30	TRBD1	few	TRBJ2-3	CAWSGDREDTQYF	TGTGCCTGGAGTGGGGACAGGGAAGATACGCAGTATTTT
TRBV30	-	-	TRBJ1-3	CAWRGRVAGNTIYF	TGTGCCTGGAGGGGTAGGGTGGCTGGAAACACCATATATTTT
TRBV29-1	-	-	TRBJ2-4	CSVLGQANNIQYF	TGCAGCGTTCTGGGGCAGGCCAACAACATTCAGTACTTC
TRBV4-2	-	-	TRBJ1-5	CASSFGLNQPQHF	TGTGCCAGCAGCTTCGGACTCAATCAGCCCCAGCATTTT
TRBV7-6	-	few	TRBJ2-3	CASSWDVREEGTDTQYF	TGTGCCAGCAGCTGGGACGTGAGGGAGGAGGGCACAGATACGCAGTATTTT
TRBV11-2	-	-	TRBJ2-7	CASSLEGSFSYEQYF	TGTGCCAGCAGCTTAGAGGGTAGCTTCTCCTACGAGCAGTACTTC
TRBV9	-	-	TRBJ2-1	CASSVGESYNEQFF	TGTGCCAGCAGCGTAGGCGAATCCTACAATGAGCAGTTCTTC
TRBV28	-	medium-sized	TRBJ1-2	CASSTTSNYGYTF	TGTGCCAGCAGTACGACATCAAACTATGGCTACACCTTC
TRBV4-2	-	-	TRBJ2-7	CASSQEVGAGYEQYF	TGTGCCAGCAGCCAAGAAGTAGGGGCGGGCTACGAGCAGTACTTC
TRBV6-5	-	medium-sized	TRBJ1-1	CASSSGMTEAFF	TGTGCCAGCAGTTCCGGGATGACTGAAGCTTTCTTT